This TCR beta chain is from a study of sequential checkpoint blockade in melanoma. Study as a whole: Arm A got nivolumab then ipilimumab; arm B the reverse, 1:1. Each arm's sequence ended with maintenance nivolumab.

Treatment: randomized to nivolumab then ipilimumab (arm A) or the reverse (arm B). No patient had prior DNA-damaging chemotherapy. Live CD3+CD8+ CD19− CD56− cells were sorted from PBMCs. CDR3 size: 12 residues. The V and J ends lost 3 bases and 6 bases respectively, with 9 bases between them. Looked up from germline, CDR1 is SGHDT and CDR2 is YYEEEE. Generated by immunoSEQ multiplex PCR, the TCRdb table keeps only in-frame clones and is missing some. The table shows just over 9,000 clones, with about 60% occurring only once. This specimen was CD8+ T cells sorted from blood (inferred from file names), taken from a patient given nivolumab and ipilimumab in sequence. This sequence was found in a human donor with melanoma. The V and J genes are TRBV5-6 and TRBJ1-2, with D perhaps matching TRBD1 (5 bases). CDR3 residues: CASSYRTDGYTF. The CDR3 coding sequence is TGTGCCAGCAGCTACAGGACGGATGGCTACACCTTC.